This T cell receptor (beta chain) came from a study of T cell changes during pregnancy in multiple sclerosis. TCRdb keeps only in-frame clones here, not all; method: immunoSEQ multiplex PCR. The repertoire holds around 35,000 clones, with about nine tenths as singletons. The V gene lost 5 bases and the J gene lost 3 bases, with 14 bases spanning the gap. The CDR3 contains 14 residues. Germline-derived CDR1 and CDR2 are SGHVS and FQNEAQ. The chain uses TRBV7-8 and TRBJ2-7; D unresolved. The sample was CD8+ T cells from peripheral blood mononuclear cells, taken before pregnancy. The TCR comes from a female donor with multiple sclerosis, enrolled in a pregnancy study. The CDR3 DNA reads TGTGCCAGCAGCAAAAACCGGGTCCTCTACGAGCAGTACTTC. Translating it yields CASSKNRVLYEQYF.